The 6 T cell receptor beta chains listed next were all sequenced from one sample in a study of blood T cells in healthy people across ages. A second about 6 to 11 cycle PCR used barcoded and J-beta primers. Using its own MiXCR run on the 5' RACE reads, TCRdb lists one record per CDR3 protein. The repertoire holds 550,000 to 700,000 distinct CDR3 sequences, approximately 27% seen once, with around 20% in the top ten. The sample was blood. The source is a woman in her 70s in good health.

This chain links TRBV9 with TRBJ2-3; D is perhaps TRBD1 or TRBD2 (5 bases each). The V gene's germline CDR1 is SGDLS and CDR2 YYNGEE. Trimming cost V 5 bases and J 2 bases, with 18 bases left between them. The CDR3 loop spans 16 amino acids. As DNA, the CDR3 is TGTGCCAGCAGTCTTAGAGGGGTAGGACCCACAGATACGCAGTATTTT. It specifies CASSLRGVGPTDTQYF.

This chain links TRBV28 with TRBJ1-4; D ambiguous. V gave up 4 bases and J gave up 8 bases, with 11 bases separating them. Germline V lookup: CDR1 MDHEN, CDR2 SYDVKM. The length of the CDR3 is 13 residues. CDR3 amino acids: CASSYSGLEKLFF. Written as DNA, the CDR3 is TGTGCCAGCAGTTACTCCGGATTGGAAAAACTGTTTTTT.

The chain joins TRBV7-2 to TRBJ1-1; D is undetermined. Germline lookup yields CDR1 SGHTA and CDR2 FQGNSA. The V end was cut by 5 bases, the J end by 1 base, with 17 bases between. This CDR3 spans 16 amino acids. For the CDR3, the DNA is TGTGCCAGCAGCGTCCCCGGGGTTATTGGGAACACTGAAGCTTTCTTT. This gives the protein CASSVPGVIGNTEAFF.

This chain joins TRBV20-1 and TRBJ2-5; D perhaps matches TRBD2 (6 bases). V lost 0 bases, J lost 2 bases, and 13 bases lay in between. This CDR3 region has 15 residues. From germline, CDR1 is DFQATT and CDR2 SNEGSKA (reference sequence). The CDR3 DNA follows: TGCAGTGCTAGAGATTTTGGCGGGGTACAAGAGACCCAGTACTTC. This translates into CSARDFGGVQETQYF.

Only a few counts were recorded for this clonotype. V is TRBV20-1 and J is TRBJ1-1; TRBD1 matches at 8 bases. The CDR3 is 13 residues long. The ends lost 2 bases at V and 7 bases at J; junction bases unmatched: 6. Germline CDR1 is DFQATT and CDR2 is SNEGSKA (reference sequence). CDR3: CSARSTQGDEAFF. In DNA form, the CDR3 reads TGCAGTGCTAGATCGACACAGGGGGATGAAGCTTTCTTT.

This clonotype was detected only a few times. V and J are TRBV3-1 and TRBJ1-1; D unresolved. Trimming cost V 4 bases and J 3 bases, with 18 bases left between them. Germline values: CDR1 LGHDT, CDR2 YNNKEL (reference sequence). The length of the CDR3 is 16 residues. CDR3 sequence: CASSPGIPPTYTEAFF. The CDR3, as DNA: TGTGCCAGCAGCCCGGGGATCCCCCCTACGTACACTGAAGCTTTCTTT.